The next 5 T cell receptor beta chains were all read from a single sample in a study of CD8 T cells in Susac syndrome. cDNA came from approximately 0.5 to 1 ug RNA primed by random hexamers. TCRdb used MiXCR to reprocess the immunoSEQ multiplex PCR reads, holding one entry per CDR3 protein. This sample yields 130,000 to 150,000 distinct CDR3 sequences, of which nearly 95% are seen a single time; 0.25% to 0.3% belongs to the top ten. Sequencing was carried out using CD8+ T cells from PBMCs. The receptors were gathered from a human donor in good health.

The chain employs TRBV24-1 and TRBJ2-5; D is uncertain. CDR1 KGHDR and CDR2 SFDVKD come from the germline V gene. This CDR3 comprises 14 residues. V lost 5 bases and J 3 bases, leaving 12 bases between the germline ends. The CDR3 sequence is CATSGAAGEETQYF. Here the CDR3 DNA reads TGTGCCACCAGTGGGGCAGCCGGAGAAGAGACCCAGTACTTC.

The chain is built from TRBV2 and TRBJ2-7; no clear D gene. V lost 8 bases, J lost 4 bases, and 12 bases lay in between. This CDR3 contains 12 residues. Germline values: CDR1 SNHLY, CDR2 FYNNEI. The CDR3 loop reads CASCTQPYEQYF. DNA for the CDR3: TGTGCCAGCTGTACCCAGCCATACGAGCAGTACTTC.

The V gene is TRBV30, the J gene TRBJ2-2; D remains unclear. V shed 0 bases and J shed 6 bases, with 8 bases lying between them. Germline V gene lookup returns CDR1 GTSNPN and CDR2 SVGIG (reference sequence). CDR3 length: 13 residues. This CDR3 is CAWSVQPSGELFF. The CDR3 DNA is TGTGCCTGGAGTGTACAACCGTCCGGGGAGCTGTTTTTT.

This clonotype has just one count. The V call is TRBV29-1, the J call TRBJ2-7; D ambiguous. The V end was cut by 3 bases, the J end by 2 bases, with 14 bases between. CDR3 length equals 14 residues. CDR1 is SQVTM and CDR2 is ANQGSEA in the germline V gene. The CDR3 DNA reads as TGCAGCGTTGACGGCCTAGGCTTCCCCTACGAGCAGTACTTC. Translated, it gives CSVDGLGFPYEQYF.

This chain joins TRBV20-1 and TRBJ2-2; D ambiguous. In germline, CDR1 is DFQATT, CDR2 SNEGSKA (reference sequence). Trimming shortened V by 2 bases and J by 2 bases, and 12 bases separated the two germline ends. This CDR3 comprises 15 residues. The CDR3 region has the DNA TGCAGTGCTAGATTGGCGGTGCTTAACACCGGGGAGCTGTTTTTT. Protein sequence: CSARLAVLNTGELFF.